Each of the 9 T cell receptor beta chains below was sequenced from the same sample in a study of blood T cell repertoires in COVID-19. The method was immunoSEQ multiplex PCR; TCRdb's version includes in-frame clones alone and lacks a portion of them. The sample holds 400,000 to 450,000 clones, 75% to 90% seen once. The specimen was peripheral blood. The receptors stem from a woman aged 35 to 49 with COVID-19, enrolled during active disease.

This CDR3 reads CASSLDGQGVSPLHF. CDR3 DNA: TGCGCCAGCAGCTTGGATGGGCAGGGGGTTTCACCCCTCCACTTT. The V gene is TRBV5-1, the J gene TRBJ1-6, with 7 bases aligning to TRBD1. The J segment lost 9 bases and the V segment lost 0 bases, leaving 6 bases of the junction unmatched. Germline V lookup: CDR1 SGHRS, CDR2 YFSETQ. This CDR3 contains 15 residues.

This rearrangement joins TRBV28 to TRBJ1-5; 9 bases line up with TRBD1. The junction had 7 bases not matched to a gene; V was cut back by 6 bases and J by 7 bases. From germline, CDR1 is MDHEN and CDR2 SYDVKM. The CDR3 is 14 residues long. The CDR3 DNA reads as TGTGCCAGCAGCTACGACAGGGGGGTACAGCCCCAGCATTTT. It codes for CASSYDRGVQPQHF.

The rearrangement uses TRBV4-1 and TRBJ1-4; D call uncertain. CDR3 size: 13 residues. Between the trimmed V and J ends, which lost 1 base and 7 bases, there was a span of 7 bases. Germline assignment: CDR1 MGHRA and CDR2 YSYEKL. The CDR3 protein is CASSQAVAEKLFF. CDR3 sequence (DNA): TGCGCCAGCAGCCAAGCGGTCGCTGAAAAACTGTTTTTT.

The chain couples TRBV9 to TRBJ1-1, with 9 bases matching TRBD1. Germline assignment: CDR1 SGDLS and CDR2 YYNGEE. Germline trimming cut 4 bases from V and 5 bases from J; bases unmatched to any gene: 12. The CDR3 extends over 16 amino acids. The chain's CDR3 is CASSLWTGVGGTEAFF. The CDR3 DNA reads TGTGCCAGCAGCCTATGGACAGGGGTAGGTGGTACTGAAGCTTTCTTT.

The rearrangement links TRBV28 to TRBJ1-1, with D perhaps matching TRBD1 (5 bases). CDR1 and CDR2 from the germline V gene are MDHEN and SYDVKM. CDR3 length: 15 residues. The V gene lost 6 bases and the J gene lost 5 bases, with 19 bases spanning the gap. CDR3 region: CASRPWRGVDTEAFF. CDR3 sequence (DNA): TGTGCCAGCAGACCATGGAGGGGCGTGGATACTGAAGCTTTCTTT.

The chain combines TRBV10-3 with TRBJ1-2, with 7 bases fitting TRBD1. Germline V lookup: CDR1 ENHRY, CDR2 SYGVKD. J lost 6 bases, V lost 10 bases, and 14 bases had no gene match. This CDR3 is 14 amino acids long. The CDR3 loop is CASESTGVGHGYTF. The CDR3 DNA reads as TGTGCCAGCGAGTCTACAGGGGTCGGCCATGGCTACACCTTC.

The chain joins TRBV28 to TRBJ1-5; a possible D gene is TRBD1 (5 bases). V was pared by 3 bases and J by 7 bases, with 10 bases between. From germline, CDR1 is MDHEN and CDR2 SYDVKM. The CDR3 has 13 amino acids. CDR3 protein: CASSFGGDQPQHF. The CDR3 region has the DNA TGTGCCAGCAGTTTCGGGGGGGACCAGCCCCAGCATTTT.

The genes are TRBV5-5 and TRBJ2-1; perhaps TRBD1 as D (5 bases). Germline CDR1 reads SGHKS; CDR2 reads YYEKEE (reference sequence). Trimming left V 2 bases short and J 4 bases short, with 13 bases between. This CDR3 comprises 15 residues. CDR3 nucleotide sequence: TGTGCCAGCAGCTTCTATGACAGCTATTACAATGAGCAGTTCTTC. Its protein product is CASSFYDSYYNEQFF.

The chain joins TRBV30 to TRBJ1-2; 7 bases map to TRBD1. Germline loops: CDR1 GTSNPN, CDR2 SVGIG (reference sequence). This CDR3 has 14 amino acids. V was pared by 4 bases and J by 2 bases, with 7 bases of the junction left unmatched. The CDR3 nucleotides are TGTGCCTGGAACTACGACAGGGTAAACTATGGCTACACCTTC. It is translated as CAWNYDRVNYGYTF.